This is a list of T cell receptor beta chains from one sample in a study of CD8+ T cells in alopecia areata. The table came from immunoSEQ multiplex PCR; TCRdb's copy has only in-frame clones and leaves some out. The sample carries about 120,000 clones, 55% to 65% recorded once. The sample was CD4+ T cells sorted from blood. These receptors originate from a human donor in good health. CDR3s include the opening cysteine and the closing phenylalanine or tryptophan. Fields, in order: J gene, D gene, V gene, CDR3 protein. D genes are given only for firm matches.

TRBJ2-7 | TRBD2 | TRBV29-1 | CSVDGGAYEQYF
TRBJ2-3 | . | TRBV7-2 | CASSSPEVPITDTQYF
TRBJ1-1 | . | TRBV29-1 | CSVGRGGWGTEAFF
TRBJ1-3 | . | TRBV27 | CASRRGGSGNTIYF
TRBJ2-2 | . | TRBV30 | CAWRGGGAPRTGELFF
TRBJ2-7 | TRBD1 | TRBV5-4 | CASSKDRVYEQYF
TRBJ2-7 | . | TRBV28 | CASSWDGYEQYF
TRBJ1-5 | . | TRBV19 | CASSPHGTKDQPQHF
TRBJ1-1 | TRBD1 | TRBV25-1 | CASSEGDRGNTEAFF
TRBJ1-1 | TRBD1 | TRBV29-1 | CSVELFQGGRAEAFF
TRBJ1-2 | TRBD1 | TRBV2 | CASKPAGGTGYTF
TRBJ1-5 | . | TRBV10-3 | CAISEGTRNQPQHF
TRBJ2-5 | TRBD2 | TRBV29-1 | CSVSGLAGGSETQYF
TRBJ1-1 | . | TRBV7-3 | CASSNNGNTEAFF
TRBJ1-1 | . | TRBV4-1 | CASSQFPGPTEAFF
TRBJ2-5 | . | TRBV11-2 | CASSEGVTQYF
TRBJ2-5 | . | TRBV7-9 | CASSPFRGGETQYF
TRBJ2-6 | . | TRBV29-1 | CSVGGAVSSGANVLTF
TRBJ2-3 | TRBD2 | TRBV30 | CAWSPGGLAHDTQYF
TRBJ2-1 | . | TRBV11-2 | CASSREGNEQFF
TRBJ1-1 | TRBD1 | TRBV4-1 | CASSPGQGILNTEAFF
TRBJ2-1 | TRBD1 | TRBV29-1 | CSGTGGPNEQFF
TRBJ1-2 | . | TRBV28 | CASSGGVERLSYTF
TRBJ2-6 | TRBD2 | TRBV4-1 | CASSHEGLAGGTISGANVLTF
TRBJ2-5 | . | TRBV19 | CASSNDRQETQYF
TRBJ2-6 | . | TRBV29-1 | CSVVGNSPSGANVLTF
TRBJ2-5 | TRBD2 | TRBV7-3 | CASSRIGRGETQYF
TRBJ2-4 | . | TRBV4-1 | CASSQVGDMGNIQYF
TRBJ1-2 | . | TRBV30 | CAWSTGGLNGYTF
TRBJ1-6 | TRBD1 | TRBV4-1 | CASSQDDRDSPLHF
TRBJ2-1 | . | TRBV29-1 | CSVVAGGRNNEQFF
TRBJ1-5 | TRBD1 | TRBV9 | CASSAGQSSNQPQHF
TRBJ2-5 | . | TRBV9 | CASSVAGQETQYF
TRBJ2-3 | . | TRBV2 | CASRMRDLTDTQYF
TRBJ1-2 | TRBD1 | TRBV29-1 | CSVEEWPTTTRQGWVYGYTF
TRBJ2-6 | . | TRBV4-1 | CASSRSEGGSGANVLTF
TRBJ2-7 | . | TRBV6-1 | CASSEGYGQYF
TRBJ2-2 | . | TRBV5-6 | CASSSGTANTGELFF
TRBJ2-1 | TRBD2 | TRBV4-1 | CASSRSGGLAGNEQFF
TRBJ2-7 | . | TRBV6-6 | CASRGDGSYEQYF
TRBJ2-7 | . | TRBV29-1 | CSVAWGHEQYF